Below are 3 T cell receptor beta chains sequenced from a single sample in a study of T cell repertoires in cytomegalovirus infection. From the reads, TCRdb called clonotypes with MiXCR, one entry per CDR3 protein. Counted here are under 600,000 distinct CDR3 sequences, about 17% occurring once; the ten biggest clones make up 20% to 30%. Sequencing was carried out using CD8+ T cells from PBMCs. These TCRs come from a human donor in good health (CMV status not recorded). Some clones in this sample may be carry-over from other donors' samples.

This clonotype has a count of ten or more. V usage is TRBV4-1 and J usage is TRBJ1-6, with D uncertain. This CDR3 contains 16 residues. Germline lookup yields CDR1 MGHRA and CDR2 YSYEKL. The V and J ends lost 2 bases and 9 bases respectively, with 17 bases between them. In DNA form, the CDR3 reads TGCGCCAGCAGCCAAAGAAGAGGCTTTGAAGGTTCACCCCTCCACTTT. This codes for CASSQRRGFEGSPLHF.

This clonotype turned up a few times. The rearrangement links TRBV14 to TRBJ1-2; the match to TRBD1 covers 9 bases. V shed 0 bases, J shed 3 bases, and the junction held 2 bases outside the gene matches. Germline loops: CDR1 SGHDN, CDR2 FVKESK. The CDR3 extends over 15 amino acids. CDR3 loop: CASSQETGGDYGYTF. The CDR3 bases are TGTGCCAGCAGCCAAGAAACAGGGGGCGACTATGGCTACACCTTC.

Many counts were recorded for this clonotype. The V and J genes are TRBV12-3 or TRBV12-4 and TRBJ1-1, with D maybe TRBD1 (5 bases). V lost 6 bases and J 14 bases, leaving 19 bases between the germline ends. The length of the CDR3 is 12 residues. The CDR3 spells CASRYSRAGLFF. The CDR3, as DNA: TGTGCCAGCAGGTACTCCAGGGCGGGGCTGTTCTTT.